The next 32 T cell receptor beta chains were all read from a single sample in a study of T cell responses to AZD1222 COVID-19 vaccine. The repertoire was sequenced with immunoSEQ multiplex PCR; TCRdb's copy has only in-frame clones and lacks some. Found here are 110,000 to 150,000 clones, 85% to 95% of them singletons; the top ten hold about 9.1%. Source: peripheral blood, taken on day 0 of AZD1222 vaccination. These receptors were obtained from an adult in good health.

The chain carries TRBV3-1 (or the pseudogene TRBV3-2) and TRBJ1-2; D not certain. Germline CDR1 and CDR2: LGHDT and YNNKEL (reference sequence). Trimming shortened V by 1 base and J by 3 bases, and 12 bases separated the two germline ends. This CDR3 has 15 amino acids. The CDR3 region has the DNA TGTGCCAGCAGCCAAGCCCACGTACCGTACTATGGCTACACCTTC. This encodes CASSQAHVPYYGYTF.

The V gene is TRBV7-8, the J gene TRBJ1-3, with D possibly matching TRBD1 (5 bases). This CDR3 has 15 residues. Trimming shortened V by 5 bases and J by 0 bases, and 11 bases separated the two germline ends. Germline CDR1 reads SGHVS; CDR2 reads FQNEAQ. The chain's CDR3 is CASSTRAISGNTIYF. The DNA of the CDR3 is TGTGCCAGCAGCACCAGGGCGATCTCTGGAAACACCATATATTTT.

This clone was picked up one time. V is TRBV5-6 and J is TRBJ1-6; D is ambiguous. Germline V CDR1 and CDR2: SGHDT, YYEEEE. Trimming took 0 bases from V and 11 from J, leaving 12 bases between them. The CDR3 extends over 14 amino acids. CDR3 sequence: CASSLAGPLTPLHF. DNA for the CDR3: TGTGCCAGCAGCTTGGCCGGACCACTTACACCCCTCCACTTT.

The CDR3 is CAWRRQGRSTEAFF. The CDR3 DNA sequence: TGTGCCTGGAGAAGACAGGGCAGGTCCACTGAAGCTTTCTTT. The chain links TRBV30 to TRBJ1-1; TRBD1 matches at 7 bases. This CDR3 comprises 14 residues. Per the germline V gene, CDR1 is GTSNPN and CDR2 is SVGIG (reference sequence). V lost 3 bases and J lost 4; bases outside the gene matches: 8.

J is TRBJ1-1 and V is TRBV5-1, with 9 bases aligning to TRBD1. CDR1 SGHRS and CDR2 YFSETQ come from the germline V gene. The CDR3 spans 15 residues. V gave up 6 bases and J gave up 3 bases; unmatched junction bases: 9. This CDR3 reads CASNPGTGYDTEAFF. The CDR3 nucleotides read TGCGCCAGCAACCCCGGGACAGGGTACGACACTGAAGCTTTCTTT.

The chain uses TRBV19 and TRBJ2-2; 10 nucleotides match TRBD1. Losses at the gene ends were 7 bases for V and 3 bases for J; bases not matched to a gene: 8. Per germline, CDR1 LNHDA and CDR2 SQIVND (reference sequence). The CDR3 is 16 amino acids. The CDR3 nucleotides read TGTGCCAGTACCGTGGAAGGGACAGGGGACACCGGGGAGCTGTTTTTT. It translates to CASTVEGTGDTGELFF.

The chain is built from TRBV7-2 and TRBJ1-1; tentative D call: TRBD1 (6 bases). Germline-derived CDR1 and CDR2 are SGHTA and FQGNSA. V lost 4 bases, J lost 10 bases, and 19 bases lay in between. The length of the CDR3 is 14 residues. The CDR3 is CASSSKQGLEGAFF. The CDR3 DNA sequence: TGTGCCAGCAGCTCGAAACAGGGTTTAGAGGGAGCTTTCTTT.

The J gene is TRBJ1-2, the V gene TRBV19; no reliable D call. V dropped 1 base and J dropped 4 bases, with 10 bases sitting between them. Germline V gene sequence: CDR1 LNHDA, CDR2 SQIVND (reference sequence). CDR3 length equals 14 residues. DNA for the CDR3: TGTGCCAGTAGTATAGCGGCCCTATCCTATGGCTACACCTTC. Protein: CASSIAALSYGYTF.

The gene calls are TRBV11-1 and TRBJ2-1; D tentatively reads TRBD1 or TRBD2 (5 bases each). Trimming stripped 5 bases from V and 2 bases from J, with 13 bases between. From germline, CDR1 is SGHAT and CDR2 FQDESV (reference sequence). The CDR3 contains 15 residues. In DNA, the CDR3 is TGTGCCAGCAGCCCATTTGAGGGGACCTACAATGAGCAGTTCTTC. As protein: CASSPFEGTYNEQFF.

J is TRBJ2-2 and V is TRBV12-3 or TRBV12-4; 9 positions match TRBD2. J gave up 7 bases and V 6 bases, and 3 bases lay outside the gene matches. The CDR3 has 13 amino acids. CDR3 sequence: CASRRAGGGELFF. CDR3 DNA sequence: TGTGCCAGCAGGAGAGCGGGGGGCGGGGAGCTGTTTTTT.

The V call is TRBV6-2 or TRBV6-3, the J call TRBJ1-2; tentative D call: TRBD1 (5 bases). The CDR3 is made up of 14 amino acids. Germline CDR1 reads MNHEY; CDR2 reads SVGEGT. The germline V and J ends were trimmed by 2 bases and 4 bases, with 11 bases remaining between them. The CDR3 nucleotides are TGTGCCAGCAGTTACGCCCAGGGTTCCTATGGCTACACCTTC. Protein sequence: CASSYAQGSYGYTF.

The gene calls are TRBV30 and TRBJ2-6; D gene uncertain. The CDR3 covers 15 residues. Trimming shortened V by 7 bases and J by 4 bases, and 17 bases separated the two germline ends. The V gene's germline CDR1 is GTSNPN and CDR2 SVGIG (reference sequence). This chain's CDR3 is CASTRTGLGANVLTF. For the CDR3, the DNA is TGTGCCTCAACCCGGACGGGCCTCGGGGCCAACGTCCTGACTTTC. The whole variable domain, filled in from reference TRBV30 and TRBJ2-6, reads SQTIHQWPATLVQPVGSPLSLECTVEGTSNPNLYWYRQAAGRGLQLLFYSVGIGQISSEVPQNLSASRPQDRQFILSSKKLLLSDSGFYLCASTRTGLGANVLTFGAGSRLTVL.

V usage is TRBV5-1 and J usage is TRBJ1-1; weak D call: TRBD1 (6 bases). This CDR3 region has 16 residues. Germline CDR1 and CDR2: SGHRS and YFSETQ. V lost 1 base to trimming and J lost 1 base, with 14 bases between them. CDR3 coding DNA: TGCGCCAGCAGCTTGCCATATGTGGGGGCGAACACTGAAGCTTTCTTT. Protein product: CASSLPYVGANTEAFF.

The V gene is TRBV9, the J gene TRBJ2-5; 7 bases align to TRBD1. Losses at the gene ends were 3 bases for V and 1 base for J; bases not matched to a gene: 6. The CDR3 is 15 amino acids. Germline V gene sequence: CDR1 SGDLS, CDR2 YYNGEE. CDR3: CASSGTGNLQETQYF. As DNA, the CDR3 is TGTGCCAGCAGCGGGACAGGTAATCTCCAAGAGACCCAGTACTTC.

This clone was detected only once. This chain joins TRBV5-1 and TRBJ2-1; possible D gene TRBD2, 5 bases. The CDR3 totals 17 residues. The germline V gene encodes CDR1 SGHRS and CDR2 YFSETQ. V lost 2 bases, J lost 0 bases, and 15 bases lay in between. The CDR3 is CASSLMGARSSYNEQFF. The CDR3 DNA sequence: TGCGCCAGCAGCTTAATGGGAGCCCGCAGCTCCTACAATGAGCAGTTCTTC.

This chain connects TRBV18 to TRBJ1-6; D not resolved. Germline assignment: CDR1 KGHSH and CDR2 LQKENI. Trimming cost V 2 bases and J 7 bases, with 12 bases left between them. The CDR3 extends over 15 amino acids. The CDR3 protein is CASSPGEVENSPLHF. The CDR3 region has the DNA TGTGCCAGCTCACCAGGGGAGGTAGAGAATTCACCCCTCCACTTT.

The chain employs TRBV7-2 and TRBJ1-2; D may be TRBD1 (5 bases). Germline V CDR1 and CDR2: SGHTA, FQGNSA. The CDR3 totals 15 residues. V was clipped by 1 base and J by 5 bases, with 14 bases between them. The CDR3: CASSLGARVSYGYTF. CDR3 DNA sequence: TGTGCCAGCAGCTTAGGTGCCAGGGTTAGTTATGGCTACACCTTC.

This clone ranks as large. The same CDR3 also results from other DNA sequences found in this sample. The gene calls are TRBV6-5 and TRBJ2-7, with 10 nucleotides matching TRBD1. Germline trimming cut 7 bases from V and 4 bases from J; bases unmatched to any gene: 7. Germline-derived CDR1 and CDR2 are MNHEY and SVGAGI. CDR3 length equals 14 residues. The CDR3 loop reads CASNRDRGRYEQYF. As DNA, the CDR3 is TGTGCCAGCAACCGGGACAGGGGAAGGTACGAGCAGTACTTC.

V is TRBV6-5 and J is TRBJ2-6; 8 nucleotides match TRBD1. The CDR3 is 15 amino acids. Germline V gives CDR1 MNHEY, CDR2 SVGAGI. The V segment lost 7 bases and the J segment 3 bases; nucleotides outside the gene matches: 5. Here the CDR3 reads CASTRGRGGANVLTF. In DNA, the CDR3 is TGTGCCAGCACCAGGGGGCGCGGTGGGGCCAACGTCCTGACTTTC.

The rearrangement joins TRBV7-8 to TRBJ1-1; weak D call: TRBD1 (6 bases). CDR3 size: 15 residues. Trimming shortened V by 1 base and J by 8 bases, and 17 bases separated the two germline ends. The V gene's germline CDR1 is SGHVS and CDR2 FQNEAQ. This CDR3 reads CASSLDPGVDKEAFF. CDR3 nucleotides: TGTGCCAGCAGCTTAGACCCAGGGGTCGATAAGGAAGCTTTCTTT.

V and J are TRBV10-3 and TRBJ2-2; 7 nucleotides match TRBD2. Germline CDR1 and CDR2: ENHRY and SYGVKD. The CDR3 totals 13 residues. This CDR3 is CAAAGANTGELFF. As DNA, the CDR3 is TGTGCTGCGGCGGGGGCGAACACCGGGGAGCTGTTTTTT.

This chain uses TRBV28 with TRBJ1-2; D might be TRBD1 (6 bases). The CDR3 runs to 20 residues. Looked up from germline, CDR1 is MDHEN and CDR2 is SYDVKM. The V end lost 2 bases, the J end lost 0 bases, and 25 bases lay between the germline ends. CDR3 sequence reads: CASSLDGGGSIYGTNYGYTF. Written as DNA, the CDR3 is TGTGCCAGCAGTTTAGATGGTGGGGGCAGCATATACGGAACTAACTATGGCTACACCTTC.

The chain recombines TRBV7-9 with TRBJ1-1, with no clear D. From germline, CDR1 is SEHNR and CDR2 FQNEAQ (reference sequence). There are 14 residues in the CDR3. Trimming left V 1 base short and J 3 bases short, with 9 bases between. As DNA, the CDR3 is TGTGCCAGCAGCTTAGTGGCCCGGGACACTGAAGCTTTCTTT. Translated: CASSLVARDTEAFF.

The rearrangement uses TRBV27 and TRBJ2-4; D is tentatively TRBD1 or TRBD2 (5 bases each). CDR1 MNHEY and CDR2 SMNVEV come from the germline V gene (reference sequence). The CDR3 covers 17 residues. V lost 6 bases and J lost 1, with 19 bases in between. The CDR3 nucleotides read TGTGCCAGCAGAGGGCTGAGGGGTAAATCGGCCAAAAACATTCAGTACTTC. Encoded protein: CASRGLRGKSAKNIQYF.

The chain combines TRBV5-1 with TRBJ2-3; D is tentatively TRBD1 or TRBD2 (5 bases each). Germline V gene data show CDR1 as SGHRS and CDR2 as YFSETQ. CDR3 length equals 15 residues. Trimming stripped 0 bases from V and 8 bases from J, with 16 bases between. The CDR3 DNA sequence: TGCGCCAGCAGCTTGGGGACCACGAGGGACGGTACGCAGTATTTT. Its protein is CASSLGTTRDGTQYF.

This clone was seen a single time. The rearrangement uses TRBV5-4 and TRBJ1-6, with 10 nucleotides matching TRBD1. V lost 1 base to trimming and J lost 10 bases; unmatched junction nucleotides: 11. This CDR3 spans 17 amino acids. Germline V gives CDR1 SGHNT, CDR2 YYREEE (reference sequence). The CDR3 DNA sequence: TGTGCCAGCAGCTTGTTCCCTCCGGGACAGGGGAACTCACCCCTCCACTTT. It translates to CASSLFPPGQGNSPLHF.

The chain combines TRBV7-6 with TRBJ1-1; a weak D match, TRBD1 (5 bases). Germline CDR1 and CDR2: SGHVS and FNYEAQ. Trimming shortened V by 4 bases and J by 1 base, and 16 bases separated the two germline ends. The CDR3 runs to 16 residues. In DNA form, the CDR3 reads TGTGCCAGCAGCTCGCTAGGGGTGCGGGGGAACACTGAAGCTTTCTTT. The encoded protein is CASSSLGVRGNTEAFF.

This chain connects TRBV18 to TRBJ1-2; 8 bases agree with TRBD1. Germline V gives CDR1 KGHSH, CDR2 LQKENI. With V trimmed by 0 bases and J by 7 bases, 7 bases remained unmatched. The CDR3 totals 15 residues. The CDR3 here is CASSPPSTGGTGYTF. CDR3 sequence (DNA): TGTGCCAGCTCACCACCTTCAACAGGGGGTACTGGCTACACCTTC.

The chain employs TRBV19 and TRBJ1-1, with a weak D call TRBD1 (5 bases). There are 12 residues in the CDR3. Germline V CDR1 and CDR2: LNHDA, SQIVND (reference sequence). V was trimmed by 8 bases and J by 8 bases, leaving 15 bases between them. The CDR3 spells CASGYRDGEAFF. The CDR3 DNA reads TGTGCCAGTGGCTACCGGGACGGAGAAGCTTTCTTT.

The rearrangement links TRBV7-2 to TRBJ2-3; 7 bases are shared with TRBD1. J gave up 7 bases and V 6 bases, and 7 bases lay outside the gene matches. CDR1 is SGHTA, CDR2 FQGNSA, per germline. The CDR3 is made up of 13 amino acids. The CDR3 region has the DNA TGTGCCAGCAGTAACGGACAGGCGAATACGCAGTATTTT. This encodes CASSNGQANTQYF.

V is TRBV4-1 and J is TRBJ1-6; the D is unclear. Germline values: CDR1 MGHRA, CDR2 YSYEKL. The V and J ends lost 4 bases and 6 bases respectively, with 13 bases between them. The CDR3 contains 15 residues. CDR3 in amino acids: CASSPQQSLNSPLHF. CDR3 sequence (DNA): TGCGCCAGCAGCCCCCAACAGAGTCTTAATTCACCCCTCCACTTT.

This chain joins TRBV5-6 and TRBJ1-6; the D gene is possibly TRBD1 (6 bases). The CDR3 has 14 residues. Per the germline V gene, CDR1 is SGHDT and CDR2 is YYEEEE. The ends were cut back, 4 bases at V and 11 bases at J, with 16 bases in the middle. The CDR3 here is CASSPHRVTAPLHF. The CDR3 DNA reads TGTGCCAGCAGCCCCCACAGGGTTACTGCACCCCTCCACTTT. Complete variable domain (other parts from reference TRBV5-6 and TRBJ1-6): DAGVTQSPTHLIKTRGQQVTLRCSPKSGHDTVSWYQQALGQGPQFIFQYYEEEERQRGNFPDRFSGHQFPNYSSELNVNALLLGDSALYLCASSPHRVTAPLHFGNGTRLTVT.